One and the same sample provided the 32 T cell receptor beta chains below, sequenced in a study of shared clonotypes between healthy human individuals. Only in-frame clones appear in the TCRdb table, and some are missing; sequencing was by immunoSEQ multiplex PCR. The sample holds roughly 2,000,000 clones, about 95% seen once. Naive CD8 cells lacked CD45RO and underwent positive selection for CCR7, leaving out terminally differentiated effector memory CD45RA+ cells. The sequenced material came from naive CD8+ T cells sorted from blood. The receptors here all came from a man between 18 and 29 years old in good health.

J is TRBJ2-7 and V is TRBV29-1; 7 nucleotides match TRBD2. This CDR3 is built from 13 residues. The V gene's germline CDR1 is SQVTM and CDR2 ANQGSEA. The J segment lost 4 bases and the V segment lost 3 bases, leaving 6 bases of the junction unmatched. CDR3 sequence reads: CSVDVGEGYEQYF. CDR3 DNA: TGCAGCGTTGATGTCGGGGAGGGTTACGAGCAGTACTTC.

Turning to this clone: The same CDR3 can be traced to other DNA sequences in this sample. The CDR3, as DNA: TGTGCCAGCAGCGTAGGGGCAGGAGCGAACACTGAAGCTTTCTTT. It codes for CASSVGAGANTEAFF. This chain uses TRBV9 with TRBJ1-1; no firm D call. CDR3 length: 15 residues. CDR1 is SGDLS, CDR2 YYNGEE, per germline. Trimming pared 0 bases from V and 1 base from J, leaving 10 bases between. Full variable domain (outside the CDR3, taken from reference TRBV9 and TRBJ1-1): DSGVTQTPKHLITATGQRVTLRCSPRSGDLSVYWYQQSLDQGLQFLIQYYNGEERAKGNILERFSAQQFPDLHSELNLSSLELGDSALYFCASSVGAGANTEAFFGQGTRLTVV.

This clone was counted once. This sample includes further DNA sequences coding for the same CDR3. The V gene is TRBV7-9, the J gene TRBJ2-1, with D possibly being TRBD1 or TRBD2 (6 bases each). Germline loops: CDR1 SEHNR, CDR2 FQNEAQ (reference sequence). The V gene lost 5 bases and the J gene lost 2 bases, with 13 bases spanning the gap. The CDR3 has 15 amino acids. The CDR3 coding sequence is TGTGCCAGCAGCCCCCCCGGGGGCACCTACAATGAGCAGTTCTTC. Its protein is CASSPPGGTYNEQFF.

V usage is TRBV30 and J usage is TRBJ2-3, with D perhaps being TRBD1 or TRBD2 (5 bases each). Trimming shortened V by 4 bases and J by 4 bases, and 9 bases separated the two germline ends. Germline V gene lookup returns CDR1 GTSNPN and CDR2 SVGIG (reference sequence). The CDR3 loop spans 12 amino acids. The CDR3 sequence: CAWTLGADTQYF. The CDR3 DNA reads as TGTGCCTGGACTTTGGGGGCAGATACGCAGTATTTT.

This clone appeared a single time. V and J are TRBV7-8 and TRBJ2-7; perhaps TRBD2 as D (5 bases). V was trimmed by 5 bases and J by 6 bases, leaving 14 bases between them. This CDR3 has 13 amino acids. Germline V gene lookup returns CDR1 SGHVS and CDR2 FQNEAQ. The DNA of the CDR3 is TGTGCCAGCAGCCCAGTCCGGGGTCTCGAGCAGTACTTC. This translates into CASSPVRGLEQYF.

The chain uses TRBV7-9 and TRBJ1-6; TRBD1 matches 9 bases. The CDR3 sequence is 16 residues long. CDR1 SEHNR and CDR2 FQNEAQ come from the germline V gene (reference sequence). J was trimmed by 5 bases and V by 5 bases; bases with no gene match: 7. In nucleotides, the CDR3 is TGTGCCAGCAGCATAACGGGACAGGGAAATAATTCACCCCTCCACTTT. Amino acids: CASSITGQGNNSPLHF. Using reference TRBV7-9 and TRBJ1-6 for the parts outside the CDR3, the full variable domain is DTGVSQNPRHKITKRGQNVTFRCDPISEHNRLYWYRQTLGQGPEFLTYFQNEAQLEKSRLLSDRFSAERPKGSFSTLEIQRTEQGDSAMYLCASSITGQGNNSPLHFGNGTRLTVT.

This chain uses TRBV4-1 with TRBJ1-3, with D unresolved. The germline V gene has CDR1 MGHRA and CDR2 YSYEKL. The length of the CDR3 is 17 residues. V lost 0 bases, J lost 0 bases, and 12 bases lay in between. The CDR3 here is CASSQDSGRSSGNTIYF. For the CDR3, the DNA is TGCGCCAGCAGCCAAGATTCTGGACGCAGCTCTGGAAACACCATATATTTT.

This chain uses TRBV28 with TRBJ1-2; D perhaps matches TRBD1 (5 bases). With 4 bases removed from V and 7 bases from J, the gap between germline ends came to 16 bases. Germline V gene data show CDR1 as MDHEN and CDR2 as SYDVKM. The CDR3 has 14 amino acids. CDR3: CASSYQPGGRGYTF. The CDR3 coding sequence is TGTGCCAGCAGTTACCAGCCGGGGGGACGTGGCTACACCTTC.

Worth noting for this clone: This specimen includes other DNA sequences encoding the same CDR3. CDR3 bases: TGTGCCAGCAGCTTAGGGAAGGGTTCAGATACGCAGTATTTT. Protein product: CASSLGKGSDTQYF. V and J are TRBV13 and TRBJ2-3; D ambiguous. V lost 0 bases to trimming and J lost 4 bases, with 8 bases between them. CDR1 and CDR2 from the germline V gene are PRHDT and FYEKMQ (reference sequence). This CDR3 is built from 14 residues.

The chain couples TRBV5-1 to TRBJ2-3; D may be TRBD2 (5 bases). Per the germline V gene, CDR1 is SGHRS and CDR2 is YFSETQ. The CDR3 has 15 residues. The ends were cut back, 0 bases at V and 4 bases at J, with 12 bases in the middle. CDR3 in amino acids: CASSLEDGGADTQYF. DNA for the CDR3: TGCGCCAGCAGCTTGGAAGACGGAGGTGCAGATACGCAGTATTTT.

J is TRBJ2-1 and V is TRBV27, with 9 bases identical to TRBD1. CDR3 size: 15 residues. CDR1 and CDR2 from the germline V gene are MNHEY and SMNVEV (reference sequence). Losses at the gene ends were 7 bases for V and 4 bases for J; bases not matched to a gene: 8. DNA of the CDR3: TGTGCCAGCAATCCCGGGACAGGGAGTTACAATGAGCAGTTCTTC. This translates into CASNPGTGSYNEQFF.

A remark on this clone: The identical CDR3 is also encoded by other nucleotide sequences in the sample. The chain carries TRBV5-4 and TRBJ1-1; D possibly corresponds to TRBD1 (6 bases). V lost 2 bases, J lost 1 base, and 9 bases lay in between. The CDR3 spans 14 residues. CDR1 and CDR2 from the germline V gene are SGHNT and YYREEE (reference sequence). The CDR3, as DNA: TGTGCCAGCAGCTTAGGGGGAGGGAACACTGAAGCTTTCTTT. The encoded protein is CASSLGGGNTEAFF.

The chain couples TRBV4-1 to TRBJ1-2, with D possibly TRBD1 on 6 matching bases. V lost 0 bases to trimming and J lost 4 bases, with 12 bases between them. The CDR3 length is 15 residues. From germline, CDR1 is MGHRA and CDR2 YSYEKL. The chain's CDR3 is CASSQDLEQGYGYTF. CDR3 in DNA: TGCGCCAGCAGCCAAGATCTGGAACAGGGCTATGGCTACACCTTC.

V and J are TRBV4-1 and TRBJ2-7, with D hard to call. Germline V gene data show CDR1 as MGHRA and CDR2 as YSYEKL. Trimming removed 4 bases at V and 0 bases at J, with 10 bases between. The CDR3 spans 14 residues. CDR3 protein: CASSLGVVSYEQYF. The CDR3 nucleotides read TGCGCCAGCAGCCTTGGGGTCGTCTCCTACGAGCAGTACTTC.

The chain joins TRBV10-3 to TRBJ1-2, with a possible D match to TRBD1 (6 bases). This CDR3 is 15 amino acids long. V lost 1 base and J 4 bases, leaving 13 bases between the germline ends. Germline values: CDR1 ENHRY, CDR2 SYGVKD. The CDR3 sequence: CAISEYAGALYGYTF. DNA for the CDR3: TGTGCCATCAGTGAGTACGCAGGGGCCCTCTATGGCTACACCTTC.

The chain carries TRBV15 and TRBJ2-2, with 10 bases matching TRBD2. This CDR3 is 13 amino acids long. CDR1 is LNHNV and CDR2 is YYDKDF in the germline V gene (reference sequence). Trimming at V came to 4 bases and at J to 7 bases, leaving 0 bases not matched to a gene. The DNA for the CDR3 is TGTGCCACCAGCACTAGCGGGAGCGGGGAGCTGTTTTTT. Protein product: CATSTSGSGELFF.

J is TRBJ1-3 and V is TRBV7-6; 7 bases are a match to TRBD1. The germline gives CDR1 SGHVS, CDR2 FNYEAQ. V shed 5 bases, J shed 4 bases, and the junction held 5 bases outside the gene matches. CDR3 size: 14 residues. In nucleotides, the CDR3 is TGTGCCAGCAGCCCAGGGGGAGGGGGAAACACCATATATTTT. Translating it yields CASSPGGGGNTIYF.

V gene TRBV7-8 combines with J gene TRBJ2-5; 15 bases fit TRBD2. Germline lookup yields CDR1 SGHVS and CDR2 FQNEAQ. This CDR3 comprises 17 residues. Trimming removed 4 bases from V and 4 bases from J; junction bases left unmatched: 7. The CDR3 loop reads CASSWGLAGGLGETQYF. Here the CDR3 DNA reads TGTGCCAGCAGCTGGGGACTAGCGGGGGGTCTAGGAGAGACCCAGTACTTC.

This chain's CDR3 is CASSAYSGSTYEQYF. The CDR3 nucleotides read TGTGCCAGCAGCGCGTATAGCGGATCGACTTACGAGCAGTACTTC. The genes are TRBV9 and TRBJ2-7, with TRBD2 as a possible D gene (6 bases). Between the trimmed V and J ends, which lost 3 bases and 4 bases, there was a span of 17 bases. Germline V gene sequence: CDR1 SGDLS, CDR2 YYNGEE. The CDR3 is made up of 15 amino acids.

This clone was picked up one time. This sample also contains other DNA sequences that code for the same CDR3. The chain carries TRBV5-4 and TRBJ2-3; 8 bases map to TRBD1. CDR1 SGHNT and CDR2 YYREEE come from the germline V gene (reference sequence). After removal of 4 bases from V and 6 bases from J, the junction contained 4 bases not matched to a gene. The CDR3 spans 13 residues. The CDR3 sequence: CASSTQGADTQYF. The CDR3 DNA reads as TGTGCCAGCAGCACCCAGGGGGCTGATACGCAGTATTTT.

This chain links TRBV5-6 with TRBJ1-1; D call uncertain. Trimming removed 4 bases from V and 4 bases from J, with 11 bases in between. The CDR3 loop spans 13 amino acids. Germline loops: CDR1 SGHDT, CDR2 YYEEEE. CDR3 region: CASSGWMSTEAFF. CDR3 bases: TGTGCCAGCAGCGGCTGGATGAGCACTGAAGCTTTCTTT.

J is TRBJ2-2 and V is TRBV9, with 13 bases lining up with TRBD2. Trimming at V came to 3 bases and at J to 5 bases, leaving 4 bases not matched to a gene. CDR3 length equals 16 residues. CDR1 SGDLS and CDR2 YYNGEE come from the germline V gene. The CDR3 protein is CASSGGLAGDTGELFF. Written as DNA, the CDR3 is TGTGCCAGCAGCGGCGGACTAGCGGGAGATACCGGGGAGCTGTTTTTT.

The rearrangement joins TRBV27 to TRBJ2-5; the D is unclear. The length of the CDR3 is 14 residues. The V gene lost 0 bases and the J gene lost 2 bases, with 7 bases spanning the gap. CDR1 and CDR2 (germline): MNHEY, SMNVEV (reference sequence). CDR3 coding DNA: TGTGCCAGCAGTTTATCGGCGCAGCAAGAGACCCAGTACTTC. Its translation is CASSLSAQQETQYF.

The chain is built from TRBV9 and TRBJ1-2; possible D gene TRBD1, 6 bases. Trimming shortened V by 0 bases and J by 4 bases, and 13 bases separated the two germline ends. Germline V gene sequence: CDR1 SGDLS, CDR2 YYNGEE. The CDR3 runs to 15 residues. CDR3 nucleotide sequence: TGTGCCAGCAGCGTAGATGGGGGCAGCGGCTATGGCTACACCTTC. Its protein product is CASSVDGGSGYGYTF.

The CDR3 is CASSAPRSGAAISTDTQYF. CDR3 coding DNA: TGTGCCAGCAGCGCCCCCCGCAGCGGGGCCGCAATTAGCACAGATACGCAGTATTTT. This chain uses TRBV9 with TRBJ2-3; the match to TRBD2 covers 7 bases. V shed 3 bases and J 0 bases; nucleotides not matched to a gene: 16. The germline CDR1 and CDR2 sequences are SGDLS and YYNGEE. This CDR3 has 19 amino acids.

On this clone: This same CDR3 is encoded by further DNA sequences in the sample. This chain links TRBV28 with TRBJ2-7; no clear D. V lost 2 bases to trimming and J lost 3 bases, with 5 bases between them. The germline V gene has CDR1 MDHEN and CDR2 SYDVKM. The CDR3 covers 12 residues. In nucleotides, the CDR3 is TGTGCCAGCAGTTTAACAGTCTACGAGCAGTACTTC. Translating gives CASSLTVYEQYF.

J is TRBJ2-7 and V is TRBV6-1; D not resolved. The V gene lost 3 bases and the J gene lost 5 bases, with 5 bases spanning the gap. The CDR3 is 11 residues long. Germline V gene data show CDR1 as MNHNS and CDR2 as SASEGT. The DNA of the CDR3 is TGTGCCAGCAGTGATATCAACGAGCAGTACTTC. Its protein is CASSDINEQYF.

The rearrangement links TRBV5-8 to TRBJ1-1, with 7 bases fitting TRBD1. The J segment lost 3 bases and the V segment lost 3 bases, leaving 8 bases of the junction unmatched. Per germline, CDR1 SGHTS and CDR2 YDEGEE. The CDR3 is 15 amino acids. CDR3 sequence reads: CASSSSRQGYTEAFF. CDR3 bases: TGTGCCAGCAGCTCGTCCCGACAGGGTTACACTGAAGCTTTCTTT.

The chain carries TRBV13 and TRBJ2-5, with no clear D. V lost 5 bases, J lost 5 bases, and 15 bases lay in between. From germline, CDR1 is PRHDT and CDR2 FYEKMQ (reference sequence). The CDR3 sequence is 14 residues long. The CDR3 here is CASSPRSPWETQYF. The CDR3 DNA reads TGTGCCAGCAGCCCTCGGAGTCCGTGGGAGACCCAGTACTTC.

The rearrangement joins TRBV27 to TRBJ2-1, with D tentatively TRBD1 (5 bases). This CDR3 is built from 15 residues. Trimming shortened V by 7 bases and J by 4 bases, and 17 bases separated the two germline ends. In germline, CDR1 is MNHEY, CDR2 SMNVEV (reference sequence). The DNA of the CDR3 is TGTGCCAGCACCCCGATCAGGGATAAGTACAATGAGCAGTTCTTC. It specifies CASTPIRDKYNEQFF.

This clone was found a few times. The chain uses TRBV5-1 and TRBJ1-1; 7 nucleotides match TRBD1. Germline CDR1 SGHRS, CDR2 YFSETQ. V shed 4 bases and J 4 bases; nucleotides not matched to a gene: 1. The CDR3 contains 12 residues. The CDR3 DNA follows: TGCGCCAGCAGCCAGGGGGGCACTGAAGCTTTCTTT. It is translated as CASSQGGTEAFF.

The genes are TRBV27 and TRBJ2-1; D is possibly TRBD1 or TRBD2 (5 bases each). This CDR3 has 15 residues. V was trimmed by 4 bases and J by 4 bases, leaving 14 bases between them. Looked up from germline, CDR1 is MNHEY and CDR2 is SMNVEV (reference sequence). The CDR3 loop is CASSWTGTGYNEQFF. The CDR3 nucleotides read TGTGCCAGCAGTTGGACCGGGACGGGGTACAATGAGCAGTTCTTC.